The 10 T cell receptor beta chains below come from one sample, sequenced in a study of cytomegalovirus exposure and HLA in healthy donors. The method was immunoSEQ multiplex PCR; TCRdb's version includes in-frame clones alone and lacks a portion of them. The sample consists of 90,000 to 140,000 clones, about 88% of them appearing once. The sequenced sample was PBMCs. The source is a woman aged 18-29 years in good health and CMV-seropositive.

This clone was seen once. The CDR3 sequence: CSVLRTGGLGDTQYF. The CDR3 DNA reads TGCAGCGTCCTCCGGACAGGGGGGTTGGGGGATACGCAGTATTTT. The chain employs TRBV29-1 and TRBJ2-3; 10 bases fit TRBD1. Germline trimming cut 6 bases from V and 6 bases from J; bases unmatched to any gene: 12. The CDR3 loop spans 15 amino acids. Per the germline V gene, CDR1 is SQVTM and CDR2 is ANQGSEA.

The rearrangement links TRBV2 to TRBJ1-1; 9 bases map to TRBD1. Trimming at V came to 6 bases and at J to 4 bases, leaving 6 bases not matched to a gene. Germline V gene data show CDR1 as SNHLY and CDR2 as FYNNEI. CDR3 length: 14 residues. In DNA form, the CDR3 reads TGTGCCAGCAGCCATAGGACAGGGGCCACTGAAGCTTTCTTT. It specifies CASSHRTGATEAFF.

The V and J genes are TRBV29-1 and TRBJ2-4, with a weak D call TRBD1 (6 bases). Trimming took 4 bases from V and 0 from J, leaving 22 bases between them. The length of the CDR3 is 18 residues. Germline values: CDR1 SQVTM, CDR2 ANQGSEA. CDR3 loop: CSVAYRVPFSLAKNIQYF. CDR3 coding DNA: TGCAGCGTTGCCTACAGGGTCCCCTTCAGCCTAGCCAAAAACATTCAGTACTTC. Variable domain in full (rest from reference TRBV29-1 and TRBJ2-4): SAVISQKPSRDICQRGTSLTIQCQVDSQVTMMFWYRQQPGQSLTLIATANQGSEATYESGFVIDKFPISRPNLTFSTLTVSNMSPEDSSIYLCSVAYRVPFSLAKNIQYFGAGTRLSVL.

This sequence joins TRBV2 and TRBJ2-2; D is possibly TRBD1 (6 bases). This CDR3 is built from 14 residues. CDR1 SNHLY and CDR2 FYNNEI come from the germline V gene. V was clipped by 6 bases and J by 6 bases, with 14 bases between them. The CDR3 DNA reads as TGTGCCAGCAGACAGGGACATGCCCCCGGGGAGCTGTTTTTT. It translates to CASRQGHAPGELFF.

This rearrangement joins TRBV10-3 to TRBJ2-7, with 7 nucleotides matching TRBD1. This CDR3 is 14 amino acids long. In germline, CDR1 is ENHRY, CDR2 SYGVKD. V shed 4 bases, J shed 0 bases, and the junction held 3 bases outside the gene matches. CDR3 nucleotide sequence: TGTGCCATCAGTGTGACAGGGAGCTCCTACGAGCAGTACTTC. It encodes CAISVTGSSYEQYF.

The rearrangement uses TRBV6-1 and TRBJ1-2, with no clear D. V was clipped by 8 bases and J by 3 bases, with 13 bases between them. This CDR3 contains 13 residues. Germline CDR1 is MNHNS and CDR2 is SASEGT. CDR3 region: CASGRIGDYGYTF. In DNA form, the CDR3 reads TGTGCCAGCGGAAGGATCGGAGACTATGGCTACACCTTC.

This chain links TRBV7-3 with TRBJ1-3; D is perhaps TRBD1 (6 bases). Trimming cost V 5 bases and J 2 bases, with 25 bases left between them. The CDR3 has 19 amino acids. Looked up from germline, CDR1 is SGHTA and CDR2 is FQGTGA. CDR3 loop: CASSDSDYITGRAGNTIYF. CDR3 nucleotides: TGTGCCAGCAGCGACTCCGACTATATTACAGGGAGGGCTGGAAACACCATATATTTT.

This chain's CDR3 is CASSLQVNYGYTF. The CDR3 region has the DNA TGTGCCAGCAGCCTACAGGTGAACTATGGCTACACCTTC. V gene TRBV2 combines with J gene TRBJ1-2; a weak D match, TRBD1 (5 bases). V gave up 6 bases and J gave up 2 bases, with 10 bases separating them. Germline V CDR1 and CDR2: SNHLY, FYNNEI. The CDR3 covers 13 residues.

The chain links TRBV7-2 to TRBJ1-6, with 9 bases matching TRBD1. Germline V gene sequence: CDR1 SGHTA, CDR2 FQGNSA. J lost 8 bases, V lost 3 bases, and 5 bases had no gene match. The CDR3 spans 15 residues. Here the CDR3 reads CASSLEQGAYSPLHF. The CDR3 nucleotides are TGTGCCAGCAGCTTGGAACAGGGGGCGTATTCACCCCTCCACTTT.

This CDR3 reads CASSHLLGTGGTDTQYF. CDR3 DNA: TGTGCCAGCAGCCACCTCTTAGGGACAGGGGGCACAGATACGCAGTATTTT. This sequence joins TRBV14 and TRBJ2-3, with 10 nucleotides matching TRBD1. V trimming: 3 bases; J trimming: 1 base; junction bases outside the gene matches: 7. The CDR3 length is 17 residues. The V gene's germline CDR1 is SGHDN and CDR2 FVKESK.